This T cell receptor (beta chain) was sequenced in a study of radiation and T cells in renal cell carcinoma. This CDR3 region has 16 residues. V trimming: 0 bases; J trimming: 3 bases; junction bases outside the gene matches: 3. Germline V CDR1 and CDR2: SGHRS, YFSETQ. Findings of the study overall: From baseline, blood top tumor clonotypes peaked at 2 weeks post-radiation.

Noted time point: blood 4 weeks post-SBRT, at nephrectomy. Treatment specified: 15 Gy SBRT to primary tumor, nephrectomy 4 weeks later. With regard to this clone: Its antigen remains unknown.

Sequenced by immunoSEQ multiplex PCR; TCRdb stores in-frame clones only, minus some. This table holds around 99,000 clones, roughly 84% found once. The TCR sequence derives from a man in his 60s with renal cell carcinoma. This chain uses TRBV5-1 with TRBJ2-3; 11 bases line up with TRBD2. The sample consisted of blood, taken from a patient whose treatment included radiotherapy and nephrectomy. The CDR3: CASSLGASGRTDTQYF. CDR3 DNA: TGCGCCAGCAGCTTGGGGGCTAGCGGGAGGACAGATACGCAGTATTTT. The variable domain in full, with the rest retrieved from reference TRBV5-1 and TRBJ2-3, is KAGVTQTPRYLIKTRGQQVTLSCSPISGHRSVSWYQQTPGQGLQFLFEYFSETQRNKGNFPGRFSGRQFSNSRSEMNVSTLELGDSALYLCASSLGASGRTDTQYFGPGTRLTVL.